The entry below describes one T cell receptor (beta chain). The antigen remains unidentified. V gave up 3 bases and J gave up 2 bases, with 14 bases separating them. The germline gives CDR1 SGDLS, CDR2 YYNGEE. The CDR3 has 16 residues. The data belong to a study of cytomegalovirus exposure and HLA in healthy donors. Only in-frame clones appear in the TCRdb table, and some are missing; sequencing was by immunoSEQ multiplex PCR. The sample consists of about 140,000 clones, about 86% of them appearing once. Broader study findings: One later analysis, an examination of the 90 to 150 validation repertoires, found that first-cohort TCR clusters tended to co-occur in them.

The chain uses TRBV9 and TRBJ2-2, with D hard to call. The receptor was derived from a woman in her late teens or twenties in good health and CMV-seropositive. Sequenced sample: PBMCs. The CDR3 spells CASSARPPRNTGELFF. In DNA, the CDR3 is TGTGCCAGCAGCGCCCGACCACCTAGAAACACCGGGGAGCTGTTTTTT.